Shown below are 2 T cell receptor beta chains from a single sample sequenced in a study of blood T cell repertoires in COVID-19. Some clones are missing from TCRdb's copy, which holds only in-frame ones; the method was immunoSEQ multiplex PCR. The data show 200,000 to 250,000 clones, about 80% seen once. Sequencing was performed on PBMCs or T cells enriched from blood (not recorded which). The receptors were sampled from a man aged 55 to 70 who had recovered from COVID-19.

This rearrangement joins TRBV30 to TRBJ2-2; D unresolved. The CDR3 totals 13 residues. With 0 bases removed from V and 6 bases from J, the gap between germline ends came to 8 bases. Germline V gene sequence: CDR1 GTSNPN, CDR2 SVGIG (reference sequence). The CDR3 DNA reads TGTGCCTGGAGTGTAGAGGCCGCCGGGGAGCTGTTTTTT. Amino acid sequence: CAWSVEAAGELFF. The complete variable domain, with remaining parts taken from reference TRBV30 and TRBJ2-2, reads SQTIHQWPATLVQPVGSPLSLECTVEGTSNPNLYWYRQAAGRGLQLLFYSVGIGQISSEVPQNLSASRPQDRQFILSSKKLLLSDSGFYLCAWSVEAAGELFFGEGSRLTVL.

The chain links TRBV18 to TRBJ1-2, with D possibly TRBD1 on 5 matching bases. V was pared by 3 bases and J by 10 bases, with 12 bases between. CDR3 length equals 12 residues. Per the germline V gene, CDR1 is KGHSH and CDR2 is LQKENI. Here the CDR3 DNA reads TGTGCCAGCTCACCGAGCAGGGATGACTACACCTTC. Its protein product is CASSPSRDDYTF. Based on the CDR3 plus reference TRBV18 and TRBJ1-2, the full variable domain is NAGVMQNPRHLVRRRGQEARLRCSPMKGHSHVYWYRQLPEEGLKFMVYLQKENIIDESGMPKERFSAEFPKEGPSILRIQQVVRGDSAAYFCASSPSRDDYTFGSGTRLTVV.